A single sample is the source of the 14 T cell receptor beta chains below, sequenced in a study of blood T cell repertoires in COVID-19. Generated by immunoSEQ multiplex PCR, the TCRdb table keeps only in-frame clones and is missing some. The sample has around 65,000 clones, nearly 80% seen once. Source material: peripheral blood. The source of these receptors is a human donor in a cohort sampled during active COVID-19.

The gene calls are TRBV2 and TRBJ2-1; D perhaps matches TRBD2 (6 bases). Germline CDR1 reads SNHLY; CDR2 reads FYNNEI. The ends were cut back, 6 bases at V and 9 bases at J, with 18 bases in the middle. CDR3 length: 14 residues. This chain's CDR3 is CASSYGGPSSEQFF. The CDR3 bases are TGTGCCAGCAGCTACGGGGGTCCCTCCAGTGAGCAGTTCTTC.

The V gene is TRBV6-5, the J gene TRBJ2-2, with TRBD1 matching 8 bases. There are 14 residues in the CDR3. Germline V gene data show CDR1 as MNHEY and CDR2 as SVGAGI. Losses at the gene ends were 6 bases for V and 7 bases for J; bases not matched to a gene: 7. CDR3 loop: CASSRTGNGGELFF. DNA of the CDR3: TGTGCCAGCAGCCGGACAGGGAACGGCGGGGAGCTGTTTTTT.

This rearrangement joins TRBV18 to TRBJ2-2; tentative D call: TRBD1 (6 bases). V lost 1 base and J lost 0, with 6 bases in between. The CDR3 is 15 residues long. Germline V gives CDR1 KGHSH, CDR2 LQKENI. For the CDR3, the DNA is TGTGCCAGCTCACCACAGGGGGCGAACACCGGGGAGCTGTTTTTT. Translating gives CASSPQGANTGELFF.

This sequence joins TRBV5-4 and TRBJ2-1; D is possibly TRBD2 (5 bases). V lost 0 bases and J 6 bases, leaving 13 bases between the germline ends. This CDR3 comprises 15 residues. From germline, CDR1 is SGHNT and CDR2 YYREEE (reference sequence). The CDR3, as DNA: TGTGCCAGCAGCTTGGGTGCAGGACTTAGCAATGAGCAGTTCTTC. This codes for CASSLGAGLSNEQFF.

V and J are TRBV19 and TRBJ2-6; no reliable D call. This CDR3 is 16 amino acids long. Per germline, CDR1 LNHDA and CDR2 SQIVND (reference sequence). Trimming took 5 bases from V and 0 from J, leaving 11 bases between them. This CDR3 reads CASSVSVDSGANVLTF. In DNA, the CDR3 is TGTGCCAGTAGTGTTTCGGTAGACTCTGGGGCCAACGTCCTGACTTTC. Filled out from reference TRBV19 and TRBJ2-6, the complete variable domain reads DGGITQSPKYLFRKEGQNVTLSCEQNLNHDAMYWYRQDPGQGLRLIYYSQIVNDFQKGDIAEGYSVSREKKESFPLTVTSAQKNPTAFYLCASSVSVDSGANVLTFGAGSRLTVL.

In DNA, the CDR3 is TGTGCCAGCTCACCCGGGACTGTCAACAATGAGCAGTTCTTC. Translated: CASSPGTVNNEQFF. The genes are TRBV18 and TRBJ2-1; a weak D match, TRBD2 (6 bases). Germline CDR1 reads KGHSH; CDR2 reads LQKENI. This CDR3 has 14 residues. The V gene lost 3 bases and the J gene lost 5 bases, with 11 bases spanning the gap.

This chain connects TRBV19 to TRBJ2-7, with D possibly TRBD2 on 6 matching bases. This CDR3 is 16 amino acids long. The germline V and J ends were trimmed by 3 bases and 0 bases, with 15 bases remaining between them. Germline lookup yields CDR1 LNHDA and CDR2 SQIVND (reference sequence). CDR3 in amino acids: CASSMMSGRDSYEQYF. As DNA, the CDR3 is TGTGCCAGTAGTATGATGTCTGGGCGGGACTCCTACGAGCAGTACTTC.

This clone appeared once. The chain carries TRBV30 and TRBJ1-6; TRBD1 aligns across 8 bases. The CDR3 extends over 15 amino acids. Germline V lookup: CDR1 GTSNPN, CDR2 SVGIG (reference sequence). V shed 3 bases and J 7 bases; nucleotides not matched to a gene: 8. The CDR3 reads CAWSALRGLNSPLHF. DNA for the CDR3: TGTGCCTGGAGCGCCCTCAGGGGGCTGAATTCACCCCTCCACTTT.

This chain joins TRBV27 and TRBJ2-5; 7 nucleotides agree with TRBD1. The V and J ends lost 2 bases and 3 bases, in that order; junction bases with no gene match: 0. Germline CDR1 and CDR2: MNHEY and SMNVEV (reference sequence). This CDR3 is built from 13 residues. In DNA, the CDR3 is TGTGCCAGCAGTTTACAGGGGGAAGAGACCCAGTACTTC. It codes for CASSLQGEETQYF.

The chain has TRBV19 and TRBJ2-3, with a tentative D call TRBD1 (5 bases). This CDR3 has 15 amino acids. V lost 4 bases and J lost 2, with 13 bases in between. CDR1 and CDR2 from the germline V gene are LNHDA and SQIVND (reference sequence). The CDR3 DNA reads as TGTGCCAGTAGTAAGACAGCCTCCTCCACAGATACGCAGTATTTT. Its protein product is CASSKTASSTDTQYF.

The V gene is TRBV3-1 (or the pseudogene TRBV3-2), the J gene TRBJ2-1; TRBD2 aligns across 9 bases. Germline CDR1 reads LGHDT; CDR2 reads YNNKEL (reference sequence). J lost 14 bases, V lost 1 base, and 12 bases had no gene match. This CDR3 comprises 15 residues. CDR3: CASSQGLAGAHVEFF. CDR3 bases: TGTGCCAGCAGCCAAGGTTTAGCGGGGGCCCACGTTGAGTTCTTC.

CDR3 sequence (DNA): TGTGCCAGCTCACCCCGAGGGGGTGATGAAAAACTGTTTTTT. Its translation is CASSPRGGDEKLFF. J is TRBJ1-4 and V is TRBV18; perhaps TRBD1 as D (6 bases). V was cut by 3 bases and J by 6 bases, with 11 bases left in between. The CDR3 loop spans 14 amino acids. Germline lookup yields CDR1 KGHSH and CDR2 LQKENI.

V usage is TRBV9 and J usage is TRBJ2-3; TRBD2 matches 9 bases. CDR1 SGDLS and CDR2 YYNGEE come from the germline V gene. This CDR3 has 16 residues. With V trimmed by 4 bases and J by 3 bases, 9 bases remained unmatched. CDR3 coding DNA: TGTGCCAGCAGCCCCTATGGCGGGGGGGGTACAGATACGCAGTATTTT. Amino acid sequence: CASSPYGGGGTDTQYF.

This clone was counted a few times. The chain couples TRBV19 to TRBJ2-1, with 10 bases matching TRBD2. Germline V gene sequence: CDR1 LNHDA, CDR2 SQIVND (reference sequence). The CDR3 runs to 14 residues. With V trimmed by 7 bases and J by 8 bases, 8 bases remained unmatched. The CDR3 DNA follows: TGTGCCAGTAAATTTTCTAGCGGGGGCTATGAGCAGTTCTTC. Amino acid sequence: CASKFSSGGYEQFF.